These 24 T cell receptor beta chains came from one sample sequenced in a study of CD8+ T cells in alopecia areata (dated by TCRdb to about 2018). The time point label of this sample denotes: around 29 days on oral tofacitinib. The meaning of the sample's treatment or condition label: oral pan-JAK inhibitor, 5-10 mg twice daily. The library was produced with the immunoSEQ multiplex PCR assay. For TCR sequencing, RNA was extracted from every sample and reverse transcribed into cDNA to serve as template. TCRdb took over this immuneACCESS table, retaining in-frame rearrangements with V and J assigned. Such tables are incomplete; in checked studies, under half of the missing clones stem from an unresolved V gene, and the remainder is unexplained. The sample table contains some 99,000 clones; only one count was recorded for 60% to 75% of them. The ten most abundant clones make up around 15% of the sample.

Sequencing was performed on CD8+ T cells sorted from blood, taken at week 4, from a patient treated with tofacitinib. These receptors were taken from a human donor with alopecia areata.

This clone was detected only a few times. This CDR3 reads CASSFVGGAGAFF. The CDR3 region has the DNA TGTGCCAGCAGTTTTGTCGGGGGCGCTGGGGCTTTCTTT. The chain combines TRBV27 with TRBJ1-1, with a tentative D call TRBD1 (6 bases). From germline, CDR1 is MNHEY and CDR2 SMNVEV (reference sequence). Trimming pared 3 bases from V and 11 bases from J, leaving 16 bases between. CDR3 size: 13 residues.

This clone showed up just a few times. V and J are TRBV2 and TRBJ2-1; D is unresolved. Trimming took off 10 bases at V and 6 bases at J, with 10 bases between the two ends. CDR3 size: 11 residues. Germline loops: CDR1 SNHLY, CDR2 FYNNEI. The CDR3, as DNA: TGTGCCACCCTGCTGAGCAATGAGCAGTTCTTC. Amino acids: CATLLSNEQFF.

In this sample, this clone turned up once. This chain connects TRBV5-6 to TRBJ2-5; perhaps TRBD1 as D (6 bases). Germline V CDR1 and CDR2: SGHDT, YYEEEE. V dropped 5 bases and J dropped 2 bases, with 13 bases sitting between them. The CDR3 spans 14 residues. The CDR3 sequence is CASSTWGPQETQYF. Here the CDR3 DNA reads TGTGCCAGCAGTACATGGGGGCCACAAGAGACCCAGTACTTC.

This CDR3 is CASSIQGMGTGELFF. The CDR3 nucleotides are TGTGCCAGTAGTATCCAAGGGATGGGCACCGGGGAGCTGTTTTTT. This chain links TRBV19 with TRBJ2-2; D ambiguous. The CDR3 totals 15 residues. V lost 3 bases, J lost 4 bases, and 12 bases lay in between. Germline CDR1 and CDR2: LNHDA and SQIVND (reference sequence).

The chain links TRBV27 to TRBJ1-2, with D perhaps matching TRBD1 (5 bases). Trimming removed 2 bases from V and 0 bases from J, with 7 bases in between. CDR1 is MNHEY, CDR2 SMNVEV, per germline (reference sequence). The CDR3 runs to 14 residues. The CDR3, as DNA: TGTGCCAGCAGTTTACAGGGTTCTAACTATGGCTACACCTTC. Protein product: CASSLQGSNYGYTF.

This chain connects TRBV4-1 to TRBJ2-7; D ambiguous. The ends were cut back, 1 base at V and 4 bases at J, with 8 bases in the middle. CDR1 and CDR2 (germline): MGHRA, YSYEKL. This CDR3 has 13 amino acids. Here the CDR3 reads CASSQVLDYEQYF. In DNA, the CDR3 is TGCGCCAGCAGCCAAGTCTTGGATTACGAGCAGTACTTC.

In this sample, this clone turned up a few times. This chain uses TRBV4-3 with TRBJ2-3; the match to TRBD2 covers 8 bases. The V gene end was trimmed by 1 base and the J gene end by 5 bases; junction bases not matched to a gene: 5. The CDR3 runs 15 residues. CDR1 LGHNA and CDR2 YSLEER come from the germline V gene. The CDR3 protein is CASSQGGGFLDTQYF. In nucleotides, the CDR3 is TGCGCCAGCAGCCAAGGCGGGGGGTTTCTAGATACGCAGTATTTT.

The rearrangement uses TRBV30 and TRBJ2-1, with 9 bases lining up with TRBD2. Germline CDR1 is GTSNPN and CDR2 is SVGIG (reference sequence). V lost 2 bases to trimming and J lost 4 bases; unmatched junction nucleotides: 3. The CDR3 spans 14 residues. Here the CDR3 reads CAWSRLAVYNEQFF. CDR3 in DNA: TGTGCCTGGAGTCGACTAGCGGTATACAATGAGCAGTTCTTC.

The chain employs TRBV4-3 and TRBJ2-3; D is unclear. The CDR3 is 13 residues long. V gave up 0 bases and J gave up 5 bases, with 6 bases separating them. Germline V gene data show CDR1 as LGHNA and CDR2 as YSLEER. The CDR3 here is CASSQDKKDTQYF. DNA for the CDR3: TGCGCCAGCAGCCAAGATAAGAAAGATACGCAGTATTTT.

CDR3 DNA sequence: TGTGCCAGCAGCGTCGCCTCCCCCGGTTATGGCTACACCTTC. The encoded protein is CASSVASPGYGYTF. The chain is built from TRBV9 and TRBJ1-2; the D is unclear. Germline V lookup: CDR1 SGDLS, CDR2 YYNGEE. The V gene lost 2 bases and the J gene lost 5 bases, with 13 bases spanning the gap. This CDR3 comprises 14 residues.

The CDR3 reads CASSEWGGTQGYTF. The CDR3 DNA is TGTGCCAGCAGTGAATGGGGAGGGACCCAGGGCTACACCTTC. This rearrangement joins TRBV25-1 to TRBJ1-2, with D perhaps matching TRBD1 (5 bases). In germline, CDR1 is MGHDK, CDR2 SYGVNS. CDR3 length: 14 amino acids. V lost 1 base and J lost 8, with 14 bases in between.

V is TRBV9 and J is TRBJ1-5; TRBD1 matches at 8 bases. Germline V gene sequence: CDR1 SGDLS, CDR2 YYNGEE. J gave up 4 bases and V 0 bases, and 3 bases lay outside the gene matches. CDR3 length equals 15 residues. CDR3 protein: CASSVGTGNNQPQHF. In DNA form, the CDR3 reads TGTGCCAGCAGCGTAGGGACAGGGAATAATCAGCCCCAGCATTTT. Combining the CDR3 with reference TRBV9 and TRBJ1-5 gives the whole variable domain DSGVTQTPKHLITATGQRVTLRCSPRSGDLSVYWYQQSLDQGLQFLIQYYNGEERAKGNILERFSAQQFPDLHSELNLSSLELGDSALYFCASSVGTGNNQPQHFGDGTRLSIL.

This chain links TRBV6-6 with TRBJ1-1, with D tentatively TRBD1 (6 bases). This CDR3 region has 16 residues. The germline V gene has CDR1 MNHNY and CDR2 SVGAGI (reference sequence). V lost 2 bases and J 3 bases, leaving 16 bases between the germline ends. The CDR3 loop is CASSYARQVPDTEAFF. The CDR3 DNA sequence: TGTGCCAGCAGTTACGCCCGACAGGTCCCCGACACTGAAGCTTTCTTT.

The chain employs TRBV2 and TRBJ2-5; 9 positions match TRBD2. Germline trimming cut 2 bases from V and 4 bases from J; bases unmatched to any gene: 8. This CDR3 region has 16 residues. CDR1 SNHLY and CDR2 FYNNEI come from the germline V gene. CDR3 nucleotide sequence: TGTGCCAGCAGTGAATACGGCGGGGGGGCGGCAGAGACCCAGTACTTC. This gives the protein CASSEYGGGAAETQYF.

This chain connects TRBV5-4 to TRBJ2-5; 9 nucleotides match TRBD1. V shed 3 bases and J 12 bases; nucleotides not matched to a gene: 3. This CDR3 region has 11 residues. Germline CDR1 reads SGHNT; CDR2 reads YYREEE (reference sequence). CDR3: CASSSDRGEYF. In DNA, the CDR3 is TGTGCCAGCAGCTCAGACAGGGGGGAGTACTTC.

The chain carries TRBV7-3 and TRBJ2-6, with D hard to call. Deletions cut 2 bases from V and 5 bases from J, with 19 bases between. Germline values: CDR1 SGHTA, CDR2 FQGTGA. The CDR3 length is 18 residues. The CDR3 DNA is TGTGCCAGCAGCTTATTGGCGCGTTCGATCGAAAGGGCCAACGTCCTGACTTTC. This gives the protein CASSLLARSIERANVLTF.

The chain couples TRBV6-5 to TRBJ2-1; TRBD2 aligns across 11 bases. The V and J ends lost 6 bases and 6 bases, in that order; junction bases with no gene match: 4. Germline V gene data show CDR1 as MNHEY and CDR2 as SVGAGI. CDR3 length: 14 amino acids. DNA for the CDR3: TGTGCCAGCAGCTTTAGCGGGGGGGCCAATGAGCAGTTCTTC. This translates into CASSFSGGANEQFF.

This chain's CDR3 is CASSVATGPGETQYF. CDR3 DNA: TGTGCCAGCAGCGTAGCTACAGGGCCGGGAGAGACCCAGTACTTC. This rearrangement joins TRBV9 to TRBJ2-5; the D gene is possibly TRBD1 (6 bases). This CDR3 comprises 15 residues. Looked up from germline, CDR1 is SGDLS and CDR2 is YYNGEE. The V and J ends lost 0 bases and 4 bases respectively, with 13 bases between them.

This clone was counted a few times. J is TRBJ1-1 and V is TRBV27; D ambiguous. Germline V gives CDR1 MNHEY, CDR2 SMNVEV (reference sequence). The V gene lost 5 bases and the J gene lost 0 bases, with 7 bases spanning the gap. The length of the CDR3 is 13 residues. CDR3 coding DNA: TGTGCCAGCAGTCTGACCCTGAACACTGAAGCTTTCTTT. Its protein is CASSLTLNTEAFF.

CDR3 loop: CASSVEGQRGRTDTQYF. The CDR3 nucleotides read TGTGCCAGCAGCGTAGAGGGCCAGCGGGGTCGGACAGATACGCAGTATTTT. This chain uses TRBV9 with TRBJ2-3; 7 bases are shared with TRBD2. The CDR3 covers 17 residues. V lost 0 bases and J lost 3; bases outside the gene matches: 10. In germline, CDR1 is SGDLS, CDR2 YYNGEE.

The V and J genes are TRBV7-9 and TRBJ1-5, with 7 bases that match TRBD1. This CDR3 has 14 residues. V lost 4 bases, J lost 5 bases, and 5 bases stayed unmatched. The germline gives CDR1 SEHNR, CDR2 FQNEAQ (reference sequence). The CDR3 sequence: CASSSITGDQPQHF. The CDR3 coding sequence is TGTGCCAGCAGCTCGATAACAGGGGATCAGCCCCAGCATTTT.

A single count supports this clone. V is TRBV4-1 and J is TRBJ2-5; 7 nucleotides agree with TRBD2. Germline values: CDR1 MGHRA, CDR2 YSYEKL. The ends lost 1 base at V and 1 base at J; junction bases unmatched: 3. CDR3 length equals 15 residues. In nucleotides, the CDR3 is TGCGCCAGCAGCCAAGGACTAGCCTCCCAAGAGACCCAGTACTTC. Protein sequence: CASSQGLASQETQYF.

The J gene is TRBJ2-5, the V gene TRBV5-4; no clear D gene. Trimming took 2 bases from V and 4 from J, leaving 6 bases between them. This CDR3 is 12 amino acids long. Germline-derived CDR1 and CDR2 are SGHNT and YYREEE (reference sequence). The CDR3, as DNA: TGTGCCAGCAGCTTAGACCCAGAGACCCAGTACTTC. Translation: CASSLDPETQYF.

Concerning this clone itself: Its ends do not fully match the called genes, so a read error is possible. CDR3 DNA sequence: TGCAGCGTTGAACAGGGGGTTGGAGACACCATATATTTT. Its protein product is CSVEQGVGDTIYF. The J gene is TRBJ1-3, the V gene TRBV29-1; TRBD1 aligns across 7 bases. The CDR3 loop spans 13 amino acids. CDR1 and CDR2 (germline): SQVTM, ANQGSEA.